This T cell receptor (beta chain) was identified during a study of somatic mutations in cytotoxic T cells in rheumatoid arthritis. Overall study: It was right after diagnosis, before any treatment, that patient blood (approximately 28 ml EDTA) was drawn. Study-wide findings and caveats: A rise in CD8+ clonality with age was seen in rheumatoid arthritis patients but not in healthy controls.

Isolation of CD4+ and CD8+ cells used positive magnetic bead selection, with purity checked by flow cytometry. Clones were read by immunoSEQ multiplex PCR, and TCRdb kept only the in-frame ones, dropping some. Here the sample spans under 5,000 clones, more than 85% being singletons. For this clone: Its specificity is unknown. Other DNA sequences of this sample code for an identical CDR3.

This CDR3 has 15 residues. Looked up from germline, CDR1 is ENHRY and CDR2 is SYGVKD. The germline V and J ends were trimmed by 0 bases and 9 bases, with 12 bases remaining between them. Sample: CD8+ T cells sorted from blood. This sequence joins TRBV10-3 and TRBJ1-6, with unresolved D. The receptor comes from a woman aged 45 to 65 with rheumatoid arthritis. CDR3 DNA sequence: TGTGCCATCAGTGAGTCCGGAGGGAGGAGTTCACCCCTCCACTTT. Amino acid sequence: CAISESGGRSSPLHF.